Each of the 24 T cell receptor beta chains below was sequenced from the same sample in a study of blood T cell repertoires in COVID-19. The table came from immunoSEQ multiplex PCR; TCRdb's copy has only in-frame clones and leaves some out. This repertoire shows roughly 380,000 clones, 85% found once; its top ten account for approximately 3.7%. The sequenced material came from peripheral blood. Receptors originate from a woman aged 18-29 years with acute or convalescent COVID-19.

The chain links TRBV15 to TRBJ2-5, with D perhaps TRBD2 (7 bases). CDR1 is LNHNV, CDR2 YYDKDF, per germline (reference sequence). V gave up 0 bases and J gave up 5 bases, with 22 bases separating them. The CDR3 contains 18 residues. Here the CDR3 DNA reads TGTGCCACCAGCAGAGAAGTTGACAGGCAGGCCGGGGGGGAGACCCAGTACTTC. Encoded protein: CATSREVDRQAGGETQYF.

This clone came up a few times. CDR3 DNA: TGTGCCAGCGCGTTAGGACAGGGAGGCGGCTACACCTTC. Translating it yields CASALGQGGGYTF. V usage is TRBV28 and J usage is TRBJ1-2, with TRBD1 identical over 8 bases. Germline lookup yields CDR1 MDHEN and CDR2 SYDVKM. J gave up 8 bases and V 8 bases, and 10 bases lay outside the gene matches. The CDR3 length is 13 residues.

The chain links TRBV2 to TRBJ1-3, with D possibly being TRBD1 (5 bases). Looked up from germline, CDR1 is SNHLY and CDR2 is FYNNEI. V gave up 4 bases and J gave up 1 base, with 14 bases separating them. The CDR3 is made up of 16 amino acids. The CDR3 is CASSGAGIISGNTIYF. CDR3 bases: TGTGCCAGCAGTGGGGCAGGGATTATTTCTGGAAACACCATATATTTT.

This sequence joins TRBV19 and TRBJ1-1; 7 nucleotides match TRBD1. V lost 10 bases to trimming and J lost 2 bases; unmatched junction nucleotides: 7. The CDR3 consists of 13 residues. Germline V CDR1 and CDR2: LNHDA, SQIVND (reference sequence). The CDR3, as DNA: TGTGCCACTAGGGACAGATATAACACTGAAGCTTTCTTT. This translates into CATRDRYNTEAFF.

This clone was seen only a few times. V is TRBV25-1 and J is TRBJ2-7; a possible D gene is TRBD2 (6 bases). Between the trimmed V and J ends, which lost 8 bases and 0 bases, there was a span of 17 bases. From germline, CDR1 is MGHDK and CDR2 SYGVNS. This CDR3 spans 15 amino acids. The CDR3 protein is CASFRRRESSYEQYF. The CDR3, as DNA: TGTGCCAGCTTCCGCAGGAGGGAAAGCTCCTACGAGCAGTACTTC.

The chain is built from TRBV19 and TRBJ1-2, with D uncertain. The CDR3 totals 11 residues. From germline, CDR1 is LNHDA and CDR2 SQIVND (reference sequence). V was pared by 4 bases and J by 7 bases, with 7 bases between. The CDR3 is CASSNRGGYTF. The CDR3, as DNA: TGTGCCAGTAGTAACCGAGGTGGCTACACCTTC.

The V call is TRBV27, the J call TRBJ2-1, with D hard to call. Germline lookup yields CDR1 MNHEY and CDR2 SMNVEV (reference sequence). The CDR3 contains 13 residues. Trimming took off 0 bases at V and 4 bases at J, with 4 bases between the two ends. CDR3 in amino acids: CASSLSLYNEQFF. CDR3 bases: TGTGCCAGCAGTTTATCACTATACAATGAGCAGTTCTTC.

The chain combines TRBV2 with TRBJ1-2; TRBD1 might be the D (5 bases). Germline lookup yields CDR1 SNHLY and CDR2 FYNNEI. Deletions cut 7 bases from V and 1 base from J, with 10 bases between. The CDR3 length is 13 residues. This CDR3 reads CASTSDSNYGYTF. The DNA of the CDR3 is TGTGCCAGCACTTCCGACAGTAACTATGGCTACACCTTC. The variable domain in full, completed from reference TRBV2 and TRBJ1-2, reads EPEVTQTPSHQVTQMGQEVILRCVPISNHLYFYWYRQILGQKVEFLVSFYNNEISEKSEIFDDQFSVERPDGSNFTLKIRSTKLEDSAMYFCASTSDSNYGYTFGSGTRLTVV.

This clone was observed a single time. This chain links TRBV5-6 with TRBJ1-2, with 7 bases lining up with TRBD1. Germline CDR1 reads SGHDT; CDR2 reads YYEEEE. The CDR3 runs 14 residues. J was trimmed by 3 bases and V by 4 bases; bases with no gene match: 6. The CDR3 bases are TGTGCCAGCAGCCGAAGGACAGGCTACTATGGCTACACCTTC. Translating gives CASSRRTGYYGYTF.

This chain links TRBV10-1 with TRBJ2-5; 9 bases agree with TRBD1. Germline CDR1 and CDR2: WNHNN and SYGVQD (reference sequence). CDR3 size: 16 residues. Losses at the gene ends were 3 bases for V and 5 bases for J; bases not matched to a gene: 10. CDR3 loop: CASSEMTGGSWETQYF. The CDR3 DNA follows: TGCGCCAGCAGTGAAATGACAGGGGGAAGTTGGGAGACCCAGTACTTC.

The chain employs TRBV9 and TRBJ2-7, with D perhaps matching TRBD1 (6 bases). V lost 3 bases and J lost 7, with 17 bases in between. The CDR3 runs to 14 residues. From germline, CDR1 is SGDLS and CDR2 YYNGEE. The CDR3 loop reads CASSATNRVWEQYF. The CDR3 DNA reads as TGTGCCAGCAGCGCAACAAACAGGGTGTGGGAGCAGTACTTC. Together with reference TRBV9 and TRBJ2-7, the CDR3 gives the full variable domain: DSGVTQTPKHLITATGQRVTLRCSPRSGDLSVYWYQQSLDQGLQFLIQYYNGEERAKGNILERFSAQQFPDLHSELNLSSLELGDSALYFCASSATNRVWEQYFGPGTRLTVT.

V usage is TRBV11-2 and J usage is TRBJ1-1; no reliable D call. V gave up 2 bases and J gave up 3 bases, with 13 bases separating them. CDR1 SGHAT and CDR2 FQNNGV come from the germline V gene. The CDR3 has 15 amino acids. CDR3 loop: CASSLHWRADTEAFF. DNA for the CDR3: TGTGCCAGCAGCTTACACTGGCGGGCGGACACTGAAGCTTTCTTT.

The V gene is TRBV5-6, the J gene TRBJ2-1, with TRBD2 matching over 9 bases. This CDR3 comprises 17 residues. V gave up 4 bases and J gave up 0 bases; unmatched junction bases: 8. Per the germline V gene, CDR1 is SGHDT and CDR2 is YYEEEE. The chain's CDR3 is CASSERASGNSYNEQFF. The CDR3, as DNA: TGTGCCAGCAGCGAGAGGGCTAGCGGGAACTCCTACAATGAGCAGTTCTTC.

This chain links TRBV27 with TRBJ1-4; a possible D gene is TRBD1 (5 bases). Germline CDR1 MNHEY, CDR2 SMNVEV (reference sequence). This CDR3 spans 17 amino acids. Trimming stripped 3 bases from V and 5 bases from J, with 19 bases between. As DNA, the CDR3 is TGTGCCAGCAGTTTTCTCTCAACGGGACTCCCAAATGAAAAACTGTTTTTT. This codes for CASSFLSTGLPNEKLFF.

The rearrangement joins TRBV23-1 to TRBJ1-1; 8 nucleotides line up with TRBD1. TRBV23-1 is treated as an ORF (open reading frame) with a function not yet certain. The V segment lost 7 bases and the J segment 4 bases; nucleotides outside the gene matches: 8. The CDR3 is 14 residues long. CDR3 residues: CASIVQGAGTEAFF. The CDR3 region has the DNA TGCGCCAGCATTGTTCAGGGGGCAGGCACTGAAGCTTTCTTT.

The rearrangement joins TRBV9 to TRBJ2-2; D might be TRBD2 (7 bases). V gave up 0 bases and J gave up 0 bases, with 9 bases separating them. Germline V gene sequence: CDR1 SGDLS, CDR2 YYNGEE. The length of the CDR3 is 16 residues. CDR3 region: CASSVAGGPNTGELFF. CDR3 coding DNA: TGTGCCAGCAGCGTAGCCGGGGGGCCGAACACCGGGGAGCTGTTTTTT.

The chain carries TRBV11-2 and TRBJ2-7; D is undetermined. The germline V gene encodes CDR1 SGHAT and CDR2 FQNNGV. This CDR3 has 15 amino acids. The V end was cut by 1 base, the J end by 2 bases, with 12 bases between. The CDR3 bases are TGTGCCAGCAGCTTAGGTCGACTGGCCACCTACGAGCAGTACTTC. Amino acid sequence: CASSLGRLATYEQYF. The entire variable domain, with the rest obtained from reference TRBV11-2 and TRBJ2-7, is as follows: EAGVAQSPRYKIIEKRQSVAFWCNPISGHATLYWYQQILGQGPKLLIQFQNNGVVDDSQLPKDRFSAERLKGVDSTLKIQPAKLEDSAVYLCASSLGRLATYEQYFGPGTRLTVT.

The chain recombines TRBV28 with TRBJ1-3; no definite D call. CDR1 is MDHEN, CDR2 SYDVKM, per germline. The CDR3 spans 15 residues. V was pared by 6 bases and J by 0 bases, with 12 bases between. This CDR3 is CASRTERGSGNTIYF. As DNA, the CDR3 is TGTGCCAGCAGAACCGAAAGAGGCTCTGGAAACACCATATATTTT. Filled out from reference TRBV28 and TRBJ1-3, the complete variable domain reads DVKVTQSSRYLVKRTGEKVFLECVQDMDHENMFWYRQDPGLGLRLIYFSYDVKMKEKGDIPEGYSVSREKKERFSLILESASTNQTSMYLCASRTERGSGNTIYFGEGSWLTVV.

Regarding this clone: A read error may produce the germline difference seen at one junction end. In nucleotides, the CDR3 is TGTGTCAGCAGCCAAGATGTGGGAGTGTGGGGCTACACCTTC. It codes for CVSSQDVGVWGYTF. The V and J genes are TRBV3-1 (or the pseudogene TRBV3-2) and TRBJ1-2; D is undetermined. Germline lookup yields CDR1 LGHDT and CDR2 YNNKEL (reference sequence). This CDR3 spans 14 amino acids.

J is TRBJ1-5 and V is TRBV19, with D possibly matching TRBD1 (5 bases). The CDR3 consists of 14 residues. Germline V lookup: CDR1 LNHDA, CDR2 SQIVND (reference sequence). V lost 5 bases and J 6 bases, leaving 14 bases between the germline ends. The CDR3 protein is CASSLFWQGQPQHF. CDR3 DNA: TGTGCCAGTAGTTTATTTTGGCAGGGTCAGCCCCAGCATTTT.

This chain links TRBV19 with TRBJ2-7, with 8 bases matching TRBD1. The junction had 10 bases not matched to a gene; V was cut back by 5 bases and J by 4 bases. CDR3 length: 15 residues. The germline CDR1 and CDR2 sequences are LNHDA and SQIVND (reference sequence). CDR3 nucleotide sequence: TGTGCCAGTAGTGGGACAGGTTCCGACCTTTACGAGCAGTACTTC. This encodes CASSGTGSDLYEQYF.

In its sample, this clone was seen once. The J gene is TRBJ2-1, the V gene TRBV5-5; possibly TRBD2 for D (5 bases). Germline V lookup: CDR1 SGHKS, CDR2 YYEKEE (reference sequence). The CDR3 is 14 residues long. The V end lost 0 bases, the J end lost 8 bases, and 12 bases lay between the germline ends. CDR3 protein: CASSLATSIDEQFF. Here the CDR3 DNA reads TGTGCCAGCAGCTTGGCCACTAGTATCGATGAGCAGTTCTTC.

The chain recombines TRBV14 with TRBJ2-5, with 9 positions matching TRBD1. The CDR3 runs to 14 residues. CDR1 is SGHDN, CDR2 FVKESK, per germline. V was pared by 5 bases and J by 5 bases, with 6 bases of the junction left unmatched. The CDR3 coding sequence is TGTGCCAGCAGCAAGGGACAGGGCTGGGAGACCCAGTACTTC. Its translation: CASSKGQGWETQYF. The complete variable domain, with remaining parts taken from reference TRBV14 and TRBJ2-5, reads EAGVTQFPSHSVIEKGQTVTLRCDPISGHDNLYWYRRVMGKEIKFLLHFVKESKQDESGMPNNRFLAERTGGTYSTLKVQPAELEDSGVYFCASSKGQGWETQYFGPGTRLLVL.

This chain connects TRBV6-1 to TRBJ2-1; D not certain. Germline V gene sequence: CDR1 MNHNS, CDR2 SASEGT. V lost 1 base and J lost 10, with 8 bases in between. This CDR3 contains 12 residues. The CDR3 loop reads CASSEGRREQFF. CDR3 nucleotide sequence: TGTGCCAGCAGTGAAGGGAGAAGGGAGCAGTTCTTC.